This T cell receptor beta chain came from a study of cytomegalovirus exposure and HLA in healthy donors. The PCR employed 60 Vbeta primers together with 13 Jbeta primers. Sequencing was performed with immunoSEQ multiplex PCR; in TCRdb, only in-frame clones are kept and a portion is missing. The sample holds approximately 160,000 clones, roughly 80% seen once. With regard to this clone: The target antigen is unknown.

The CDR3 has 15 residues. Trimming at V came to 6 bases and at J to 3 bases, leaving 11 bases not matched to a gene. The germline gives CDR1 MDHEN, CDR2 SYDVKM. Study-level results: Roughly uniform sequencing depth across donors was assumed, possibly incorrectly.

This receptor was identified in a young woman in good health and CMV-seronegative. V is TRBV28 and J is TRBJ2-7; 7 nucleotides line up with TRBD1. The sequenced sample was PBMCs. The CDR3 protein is CASSRSRGLGYEQYF. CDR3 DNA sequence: TGTGCCAGCAGCCGATCGAGGGGGCTGGGCTACGAGCAGTACTTC.